Shown below are 13 T cell receptor beta chains from a single sample sequenced in a study of T cell responses to AZD1222 COVID-19 vaccine. The table came from immunoSEQ multiplex PCR; TCRdb's copy has only in-frame clones and leaves some out. Among 150,000 or so clones listed, 80% to 90% were seen once. Specimen: peripheral blood, collected on day 0 of AZD1222 vaccination. Receptors originate from an adult in good health.

V and J are TRBV4-1 and TRBJ2-1; 8 bases are shared with TRBD2. Germline CDR1 and CDR2: MGHRA and YSYEKL. The CDR3 consists of 14 residues. With 3 bases clipped from V and 6 bases from J, the junction kept 4 bases outside the gene matches. CDR3 nucleotides: TGCGCCAGCAGCCATGCCAGCGGGAGCAATGAGCAGTTCTTC. It codes for CASSHASGSNEQFF.

This clone was detected once. V is TRBV27 and J is TRBJ2-7, with 7 bases fitting TRBD1. Germline-derived CDR1 and CDR2 are MNHEY and SMNVEV (reference sequence). Trimming at V came to 6 bases and at J to 3 bases, leaving 5 bases not matched to a gene. The CDR3 runs 13 residues. In DNA form, the CDR3 reads TGTGCCAGCAGCCGACAGGGTTACTACGAGCAGTACTTC. Translated, it gives CASSRQGYYEQYF.

J is TRBJ2-1 and V is TRBV5-1; D not certain. The V end was cut by 0 bases, the J end by 0 bases, with 7 bases between. The CDR3 contains 15 residues. Germline V lookup: CDR1 SGHRS, CDR2 YFSETQ. The CDR3 is CASSLVRSSYNEQFF. Here the CDR3 DNA reads TGCGCCAGCAGCTTGGTGAGGAGCTCCTACAATGAGCAGTTCTTC. Variable domain in full (rest from reference TRBV5-1 and TRBJ2-1): KAGVTQTPRYLIKTRGQQVTLSCSPISGHRSVSWYQQTPGQGLQFLFEYFSETQRNKGNFPGRFSGRQFSNSRSEMNVSTLELGDSALYLCASSLVRSSYNEQFFGPGTRLTVL.

The chain joins TRBV21-1 to TRBJ2-7; TRBD2 reflects the table's D call only, with no check against the DNA. TRBV21-1 is given as a pseudogene. This CDR3 region has 14 residues. The CDR3 protein is CASSKGGRVYEQYF. The CDR3 DNA follows: TGTGCCAGCAGCAAAGGCGGGAGGGTCTACGAGCAGTACTTC.

In DNA form, the CDR3 reads TGTGCCAGCAGCCAAGTAGGAACCCACGTCGGGCAGTACTTC. Translating it yields CASSQVGTHVGQYF. This chain links TRBV3-1 (or the pseudogene TRBV3-2) with TRBJ2-7; D gene unclear. Looked up from germline, CDR1 is LGHDT and CDR2 is YNNKEL (reference sequence). The CDR3 runs to 14 residues. V lost 1 base and J 9 bases, leaving 16 bases between the germline ends.

The chain links TRBV4-3 to TRBJ1-4; no reliable D call. The CDR3 totals 17 residues. V was pared by 1 base and J by 0 bases, with 12 bases between. From germline, CDR1 is LGHNA and CDR2 YSLEER. The CDR3 region has the DNA TGCGCCAGCAGCCAAGGTACGACGAAAGCAACTAATGAAAAACTGTTTTTT. Protein: CASSQGTTKATNEKLFF.

This sequence joins TRBV24-1 and TRBJ1-5; the D is unclear. Trimming removed 4 bases at V and 0 bases at J, with 12 bases between. Germline values: CDR1 KGHDR, CDR2 SFDVKD. The CDR3 consists of 16 residues. As DNA, the CDR3 is TGTGCCACCAGTGAGGCCGGCGTTTATAGCAATCAGCCCCAGCATTTT. This encodes CATSEAGVYSNQPQHF.

The sample holds one count of this clone. This rearrangement joins TRBV28 to TRBJ2-6; no reliable D call. Per the germline V gene, CDR1 is MDHEN and CDR2 is SYDVKM. V lost 6 bases to trimming and J lost 1 base, with 4 bases between them. The length of the CDR3 is 13 residues. This chain's CDR3 is CASRHSGANVLTF. The CDR3 region has the DNA TGTGCCAGCAGACATTCTGGGGCCAACGTCCTGACTTTC.

This chain connects TRBV7-9 to TRBJ1-6, with D perhaps matching TRBD1 (6 bases). This CDR3 has 17 residues. The V end was cut by 3 bases, the J end by 8 bases, with 20 bases between. Germline assignment: CDR1 SEHNR and CDR2 FQNEAQ (reference sequence). This CDR3 is CASSFRLPGGRDSPLHF. CDR3 in DNA: TGTGCCAGCAGCTTCCGCCTACCTGGGGGCAGGGATTCACCCCTCCACTTT.

This clone was observed once. The germline gene is not matched at one end of the junction; a read error may be the cause. The chain couples TRBV5-1 to TRBJ2-5, with TRBD2 identical over 8 bases. The germline V gene encodes CDR1 SGHRS and CDR2 YFSETQ. The CDR3 consists of 15 residues. This CDR3 is CASSFGTRRKEAQYF. The CDR3 nucleotides read TGCGCCAGCAGCTTCGGGACTAGACGGAAAGAGGCCCAGTACTTC.

This sequence joins TRBV14 and TRBJ2-3; 10 bases are shared with TRBD2. The germline gives CDR1 SGHDN, CDR2 FVKESK. With V trimmed by 5 bases and J by 2 bases, 7 bases remained unmatched. The CDR3 is made up of 16 amino acids. The CDR3 DNA follows: TGTGCCAGCAGCATTTGGACTAGCGGATACACAGATACGCAGTATTTT. Translation gives CASSIWTSGYTDTQYF.

The V and J genes are TRBV28 and TRBJ2-1, with a weak D call TRBD1 (6 bases). Germline CDR1 MDHEN, CDR2 SYDVKM. Trimming removed 6 bases from V and 6 bases from J, with 18 bases in between. This CDR3 contains 15 residues. CDR3 DNA: TGTGCCAGCAGACCCCCAGGGGCGCGGTTCAATGAGCAGTTCTTC. It translates to CASRPPGARFNEQFF.

This clone was seen more than once but under ten times. The J gene is TRBJ1-2, the V gene TRBV7-3, with TRBD1 matching over 8 bases. V lost 2 bases, J lost 7 bases, and 3 bases stayed unmatched. Germline lookup yields CDR1 SGHTA and CDR2 FQGTGA. This CDR3 is built from 13 residues. CDR3 region: CASSLGQGAGYTF. The CDR3 nucleotides are TGTGCCAGCAGCTTAGGCCAGGGGGCTGGCTACACCTTC.